This T cell receptor (beta chain) originates from a study of blood T cells in healthy people across ages. General study results and limits: Diversity was higher, and naive CD4+ cells more numerous, in long-lived donors than in aged donors.

This clonotype was seen a handful of times. The antigen remains undetermined. V lost 4 bases to trimming and J lost 5 bases, with 11 bases between them. The CDR3 has 14 residues. The germline V gene has CDR1 MNHEY and CDR2 SMNVEV (reference sequence). The authors ran a second PCR of about 7 to 11 cycles using a sample-barcoded 5' primer and a J-beta primer mix. Tagging of each cDNA molecule was performed by a template-switch adaptor with 12 random nucleotides. From the 5' RACE reads, TCRdb called clonotypes with MiXCR, one entry per CDR3 protein. The profile covers around 870,000 distinct CDR3 sequences, with less than 35% appearing a single time and around a sixth taken by the ten largest.

This clonotype was obtained from a woman of 80 years or more in good health. The sequencing sample was made of blood. This chain uses TRBV27 with TRBJ2-2; no firm D call. For the CDR3, the DNA is TGTGCCAGCAGTTCCTCGGACGGGACCGGGGAGCTGTTTTTT. Translation gives CASSSSDGTGELFF.